This TCR beta chain was recovered during a study of cytomegalovirus exposure and HLA in healthy donors. Study overall: Sequencing of some 200 million T cells in an earlier analysis found 95 million to 120 million unique TCR beta sequences.

Use of 60 Vbeta and 13 Jbeta primers characterized the PCR. Method: immunoSEQ multiplex PCR; TCRdb's copy keeps in-frame clones and lacks some. The sample consists of about 190,000 clones, around 84% of them appearing once. Study-wide results and caveats: High specificity and sensitivity for cytomegalovirus status were reported for the classifier. The authors judged a highly shared variant cluster likely a sequencing artifact.

Notes on this clone: Its cognate antigen is unknown.

The receptor was isolated from a woman in her fifties or sixties in good health and CMV-seropositive. Sequencing was carried out using PBMCs.

CDR3 loop: CASSLWTGNQPQHF. The CDR3 region has the DNA TGTGCCAGCAGCCTCTGGACAGGGAATCAGCCCCAGCATTTT. The chain joins TRBV7-2 to TRBJ1-5; 8 nucleotides agree with TRBD1. The germline gives CDR1 SGHTA, CDR2 FQGNSA. J was trimmed by 4 bases and V by 5 bases; bases with no gene match: 4. This CDR3 has 14 amino acids.